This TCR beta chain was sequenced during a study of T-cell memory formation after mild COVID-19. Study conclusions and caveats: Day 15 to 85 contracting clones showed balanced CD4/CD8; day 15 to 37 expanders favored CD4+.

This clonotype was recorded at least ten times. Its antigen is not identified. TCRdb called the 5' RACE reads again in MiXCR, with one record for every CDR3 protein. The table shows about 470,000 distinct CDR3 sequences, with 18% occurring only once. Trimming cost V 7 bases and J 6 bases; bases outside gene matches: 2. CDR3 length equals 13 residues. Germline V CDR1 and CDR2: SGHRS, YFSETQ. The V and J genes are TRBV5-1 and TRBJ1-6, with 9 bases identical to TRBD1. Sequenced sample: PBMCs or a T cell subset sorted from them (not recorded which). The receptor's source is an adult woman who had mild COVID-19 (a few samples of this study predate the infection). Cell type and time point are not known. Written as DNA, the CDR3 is TGCGCCAGCCGGGACAGGGTTAATTCACCCCTCCACTTT. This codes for CASRDRVNSPLHF. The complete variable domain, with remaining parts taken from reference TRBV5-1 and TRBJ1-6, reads KAGVTQTPRYLIKTRGQQVTLSCSPISGHRSVSWYQQTPGQGLQFLFEYFSETQRNKGNFPGRFSGRQFSNSRSEMNVSTLELGDSALYLCASRDRVNSPLHFGNGTRLTVT.